This TCR beta chain came from a study of blood T cell repertoires in COVID-19. As for the study in general: The United States, Italy and Spain provided the acute and convalescent COVID-19 samples. The analysed material was cDNA or gDNA that came from T cells, B-cell-depleted T cells, or PBMCs.

Generated by immunoSEQ multiplex PCR, the TCRdb table keeps only in-frame clones and is missing some. Altogether around 300,000 clones are present, almost 90% being singletons, with the ten largest covering 2.9%. V was cut by 2 bases and J by 11 bases, with 9 bases left in between. The CDR3 has 11 residues. Germline CDR1 and CDR2: MNHEY and SVGAGI. Sequenced sample: peripheral blood. This clonotype was sampled from a woman in her 30s with COVID-19, enrolled during active disease. V usage is TRBV6-5 and J usage is TRBJ1-1; a weak D match, TRBD1 (5 bases). The CDR3 sequence is CASSYNGGAFF. The CDR3 nucleotides are TGTGCCAGCAGTTACAATGGGGGGGCTTTCTTT.